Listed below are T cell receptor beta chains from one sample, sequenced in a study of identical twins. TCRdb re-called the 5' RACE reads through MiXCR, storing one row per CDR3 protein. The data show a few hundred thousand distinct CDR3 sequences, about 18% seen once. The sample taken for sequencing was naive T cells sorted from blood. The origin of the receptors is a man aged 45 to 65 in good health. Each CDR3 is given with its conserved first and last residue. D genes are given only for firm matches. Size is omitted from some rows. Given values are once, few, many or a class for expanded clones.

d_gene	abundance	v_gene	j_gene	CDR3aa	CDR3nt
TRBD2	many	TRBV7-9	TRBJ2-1	CASSLGLLAGGVNEQFF	TGTGCCAGCAGCTTAGGTCTACTAGCGGGGGGAGTGAATGAGCAGTTCTTC
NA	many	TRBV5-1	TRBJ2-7	CASSLAVGYEQYF	TGCGCCAGCAGCTTGGCAGTGGGCTACGAGCAGTACTTC
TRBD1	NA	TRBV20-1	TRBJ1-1	CSATALQGAFTEAFF	TGCAGTGCTACAGCCTTACAGGGGGCGTTTACTGAAGCTTTCTTT
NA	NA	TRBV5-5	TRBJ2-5	CASSLAKLGVGETQYF	TGTGCCAGCAGCTTGGCCAAATTGGGGGTGGGAGAGACCCAGTACTTC
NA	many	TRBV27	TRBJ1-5	CASSLAVGQPQHF	TGTGCCAGCAGTTTGGCGGTGGGACAGCCCCAGCATTTT
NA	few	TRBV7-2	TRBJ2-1	CASSAQGLPRKNEQFF	TGTGCCAGCAGCGCACAAGGACTACCCCGAAAAAATGAGCAGTTCTTC
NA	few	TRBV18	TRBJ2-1	CASSAGDRSYNEQFF	TGTGCCAGCTCAGCCGGGGACCGCTCCTACAATGAGCAGTTCTTC
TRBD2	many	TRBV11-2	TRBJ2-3	CASSFFREADTQYF	TGTGCCAGCAGCTTTTTCCGGGAGGCAGATACGCAGTATTTT
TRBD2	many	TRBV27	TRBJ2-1	CASRSLAGAGNEQFF	TGTGCCAGCAGGTCTCTAGCGGGAGCGGGCAATGAGCAGTTCTTC
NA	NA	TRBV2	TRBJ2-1	CASSVYIDNEQFF	TGTGCCAGCAGTGTGTACATTGACAATGAGCAGTTCTTC
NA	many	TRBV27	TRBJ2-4	CASSGGAANIQYF	TGTGCCAGCAGTGGCGGAGCCGCAAACATTCAGTACTTC
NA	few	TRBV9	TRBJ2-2	CASSVARIGELFF	TGTGCCAGCAGCGTAGCGAGGATCGGGGAGCTGTTTTTT
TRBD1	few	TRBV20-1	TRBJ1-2	CSALPRTGGYYGYTF	TGCAGTGCTCTCCCACGGACAGGGGGATACTATGGCTACACCTTC
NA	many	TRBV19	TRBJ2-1	CASSMLGGGALQFF	TGTGCCAGTAGTATGTTGGGGGGGGGGGCACTGCAGTTCTTC
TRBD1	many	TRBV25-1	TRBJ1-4	CATGQGTATNEKLFF	TGTGCCACCGGACAGGGGACCGCAACTAATGAAAAACTGTTTTTT
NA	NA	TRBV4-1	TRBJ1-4	CASSQWGESNEKLFF	TGCGCCAGCAGCCAGTGGGGGGAGTCTAATGAAAAACTGTTTTTT